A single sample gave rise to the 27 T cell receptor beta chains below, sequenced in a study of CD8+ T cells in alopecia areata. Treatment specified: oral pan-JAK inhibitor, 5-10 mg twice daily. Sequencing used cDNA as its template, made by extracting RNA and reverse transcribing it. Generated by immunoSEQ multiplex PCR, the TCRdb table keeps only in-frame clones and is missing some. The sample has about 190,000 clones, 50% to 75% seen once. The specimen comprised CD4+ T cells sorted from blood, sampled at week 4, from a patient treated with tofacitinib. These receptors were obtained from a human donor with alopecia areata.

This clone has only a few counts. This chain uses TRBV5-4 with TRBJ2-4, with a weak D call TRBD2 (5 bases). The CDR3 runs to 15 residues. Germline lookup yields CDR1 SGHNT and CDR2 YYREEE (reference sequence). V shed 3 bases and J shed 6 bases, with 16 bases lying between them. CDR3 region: CASSSQQFGGNIQYF. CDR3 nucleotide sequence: TGTGCCAGCAGCTCACAGCAGTTCGGAGGAAACATTCAGTACTTC.

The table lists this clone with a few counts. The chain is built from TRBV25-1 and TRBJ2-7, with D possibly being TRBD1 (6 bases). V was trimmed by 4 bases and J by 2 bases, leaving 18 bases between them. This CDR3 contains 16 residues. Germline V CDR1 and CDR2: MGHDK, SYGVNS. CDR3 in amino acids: CASSGPGPGVTYEQYF. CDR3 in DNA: TGTGCCAGCAGTGGGCCCGGGCCAGGGGTGACCTACGAGCAGTACTTC.

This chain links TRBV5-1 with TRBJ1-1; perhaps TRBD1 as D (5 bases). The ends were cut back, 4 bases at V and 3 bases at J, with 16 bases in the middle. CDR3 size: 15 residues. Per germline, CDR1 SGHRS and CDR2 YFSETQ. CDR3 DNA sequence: TGCGCCAGCAGCCCTTCAGGCAGGGTGGACACTGAAGCTTTCTTT. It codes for CASSPSGRVDTEAFF. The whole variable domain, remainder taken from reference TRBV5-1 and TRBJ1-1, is KAGVTQTPRYLIKTRGQQVTLSCSPISGHRSVSWYQQTPGQGLQFLFEYFSETQRNKGNFPGRFSGRQFSNSRSEMNVSTLELGDSALYLCASSPSGRVDTEAFFGQGTRLTVV.

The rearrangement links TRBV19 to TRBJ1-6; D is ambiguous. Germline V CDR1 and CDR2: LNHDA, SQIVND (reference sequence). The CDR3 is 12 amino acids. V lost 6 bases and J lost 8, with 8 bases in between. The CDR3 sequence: CASSSRDSPLHF. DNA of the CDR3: TGTGCCAGTAGCTCCCGCGATTCACCCCTCCACTTT.

CDR3 sequence (DNA): TGTGCCAGCAGCTTTTTATATTCGTCGGATACGCAGTATTTT. This translates into CASSFLYSSDTQYF. The V call is TRBV7-9, the J call TRBJ2-3; no clear D. Germline CDR1 and CDR2: SEHNR and FQNEAQ (reference sequence). The V end was cut by 3 bases, the J end by 6 bases, with 13 bases between. The CDR3 runs 14 residues.

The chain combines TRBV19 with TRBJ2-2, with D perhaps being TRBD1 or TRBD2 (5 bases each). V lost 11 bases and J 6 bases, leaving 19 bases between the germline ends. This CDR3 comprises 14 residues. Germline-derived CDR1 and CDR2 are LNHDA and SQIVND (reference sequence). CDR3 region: CASRGQGTPGELFF. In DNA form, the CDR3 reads TGTGCCTCCAGAGGGCAGGGAACTCCCGGGGAGCTGTTTTTT.

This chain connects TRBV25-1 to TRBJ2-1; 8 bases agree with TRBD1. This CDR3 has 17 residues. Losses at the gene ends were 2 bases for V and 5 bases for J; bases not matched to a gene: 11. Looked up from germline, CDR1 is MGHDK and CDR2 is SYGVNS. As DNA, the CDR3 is TGTGCCAGCAGTGAACTTGACGGGACAGGTGACAACAATGAGCAGTTCTTC. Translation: CASSELDGTGDNNEQFF.

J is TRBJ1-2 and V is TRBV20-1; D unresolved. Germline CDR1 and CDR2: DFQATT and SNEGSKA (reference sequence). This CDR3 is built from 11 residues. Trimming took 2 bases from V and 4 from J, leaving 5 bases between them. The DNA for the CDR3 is TGCAGTGCTAGAAGTGCCTATGGCTACACCTTC. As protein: CSARSAYGYTF.

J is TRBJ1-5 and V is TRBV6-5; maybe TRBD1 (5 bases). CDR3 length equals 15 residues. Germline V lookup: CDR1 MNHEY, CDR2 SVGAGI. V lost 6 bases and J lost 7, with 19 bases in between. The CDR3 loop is CASRRKGDSGQPQHF. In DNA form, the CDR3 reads TGTGCCAGCAGGAGGAAAGGGGACTCGGGACAGCCCCAGCATTTT.

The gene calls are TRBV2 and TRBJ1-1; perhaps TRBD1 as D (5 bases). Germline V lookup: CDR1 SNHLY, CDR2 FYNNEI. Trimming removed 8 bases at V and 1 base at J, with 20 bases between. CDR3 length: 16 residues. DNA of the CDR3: TGTGCCAGCGGTCCCGGGACCCCCTCGGGGAACACTGAAGCTTTCTTT. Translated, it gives CASGPGTPSGNTEAFF.

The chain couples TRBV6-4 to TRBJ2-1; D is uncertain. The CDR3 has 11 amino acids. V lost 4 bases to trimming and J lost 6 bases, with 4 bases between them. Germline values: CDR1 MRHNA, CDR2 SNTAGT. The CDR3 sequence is CASSVGNEQFF. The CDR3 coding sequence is TGTGCCAGCAGTGTAGGCAATGAGCAGTTCTTC.

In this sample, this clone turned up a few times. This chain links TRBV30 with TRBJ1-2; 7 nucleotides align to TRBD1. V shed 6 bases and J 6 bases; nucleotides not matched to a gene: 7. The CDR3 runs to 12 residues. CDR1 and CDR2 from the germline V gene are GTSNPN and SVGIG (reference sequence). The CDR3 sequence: CACWGRGHGYTF. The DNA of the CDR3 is TGTGCCTGTTGGGGTAGGGGGCATGGCTACACCTTC. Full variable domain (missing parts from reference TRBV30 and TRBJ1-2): SQTIHQWPATLVQPVGSPLSLECTVEGTSNPNLYWYRQAAGRGLQLLFYSVGIGQISSEVPQNLSASRPQDRQFILSSKKLLLSDSGFYLCACWGRGHGYTFGSGTRLTVV.

The CDR3 bases are TGTGCCAGCAGCCCGACAGTAACCTATGGCTACACCTTC. Amino acids: CASSPTVTYGYTF. J is TRBJ1-2 and V is TRBV7-2, with a weak D call TRBD1 (5 bases). Per the germline V gene, CDR1 is SGHTA and CDR2 is FQGNSA. V was clipped by 5 bases and J by 4 bases, with 11 bases between them. The CDR3 consists of 13 residues.

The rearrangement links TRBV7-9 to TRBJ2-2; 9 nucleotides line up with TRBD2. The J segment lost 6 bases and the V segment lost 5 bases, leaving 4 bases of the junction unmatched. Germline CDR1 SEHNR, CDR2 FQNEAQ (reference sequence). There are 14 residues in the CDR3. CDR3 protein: CASSQGLAAGELFF. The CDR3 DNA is TGTGCCAGCAGCCAGGGACTAGCTGCCGGGGAGCTGTTTTTT. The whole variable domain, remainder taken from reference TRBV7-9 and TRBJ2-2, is DTGVSQNPRHKITKRGQNVTFRCDPISEHNRLYWYRQTLGQGPEFLTYFQNEAQLEKSRLLSDRFSAERPKGSFSTLEIQRTEQGDSAMYLCASSQGLAAGELFFGEGSRLTVL.

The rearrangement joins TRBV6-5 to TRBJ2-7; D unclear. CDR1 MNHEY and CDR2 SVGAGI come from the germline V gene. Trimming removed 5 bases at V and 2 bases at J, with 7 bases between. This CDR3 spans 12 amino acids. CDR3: CASSQNTYEQYF. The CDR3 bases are TGTGCCAGCAGTCAAAATACCTACGAGCAGTACTTC.

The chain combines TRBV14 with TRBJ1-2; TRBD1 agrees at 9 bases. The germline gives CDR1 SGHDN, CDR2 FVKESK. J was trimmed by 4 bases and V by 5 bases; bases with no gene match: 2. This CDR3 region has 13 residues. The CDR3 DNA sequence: TGTGCCAGCAGCGACAGGGGGTCCTATGGCTACACCTTC. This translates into CASSDRGSYGYTF.

The CDR3 sequence: CASSMGTSGVFNEQFF. CDR3 in DNA: TGTGCCAGTAGTATGGGGACTAGCGGGGTATTTAATGAGCAGTTCTTC. This chain links TRBV19 with TRBJ2-1, with 13 bases fitting TRBD2. Germline CDR1 is LNHDA and CDR2 is SQIVND (reference sequence). Unmatched junction bases numbered 6, after V lost 3 bases and J lost 7 bases. The CDR3 is made up of 16 amino acids.

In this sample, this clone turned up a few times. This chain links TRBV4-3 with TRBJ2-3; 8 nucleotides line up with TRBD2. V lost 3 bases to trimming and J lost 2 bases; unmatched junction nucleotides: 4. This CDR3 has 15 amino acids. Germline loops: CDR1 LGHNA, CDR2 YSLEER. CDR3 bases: TGCGCCAGCAGCCACGGACTAGCCAACACAGATACGCAGTATTTT. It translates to CASSHGLANTDTQYF.

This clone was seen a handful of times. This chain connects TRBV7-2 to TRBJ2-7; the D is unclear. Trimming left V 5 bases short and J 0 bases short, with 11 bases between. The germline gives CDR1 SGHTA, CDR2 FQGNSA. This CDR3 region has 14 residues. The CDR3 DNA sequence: TGTGCCAGCAGCCCTCGGACGGGCTCCTACGAGCAGTACTTC. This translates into CASSPRTGSYEQYF.

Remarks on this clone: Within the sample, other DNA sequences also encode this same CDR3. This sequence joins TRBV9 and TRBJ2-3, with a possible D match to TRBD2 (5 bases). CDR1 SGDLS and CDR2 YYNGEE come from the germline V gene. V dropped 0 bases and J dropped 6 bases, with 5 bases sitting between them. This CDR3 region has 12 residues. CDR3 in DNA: TGTGCCAGCAGCGTAGCGGGGGATACGCAGTATTTT. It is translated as CASSVAGDTQYF.

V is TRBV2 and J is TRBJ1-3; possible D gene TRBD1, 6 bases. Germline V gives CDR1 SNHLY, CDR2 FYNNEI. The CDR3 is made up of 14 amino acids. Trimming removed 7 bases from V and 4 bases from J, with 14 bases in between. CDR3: CASTLDRFGNTIYF. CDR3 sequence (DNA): TGTGCCAGCACTCTCGACAGGTTCGGAAACACCATATATTTT.

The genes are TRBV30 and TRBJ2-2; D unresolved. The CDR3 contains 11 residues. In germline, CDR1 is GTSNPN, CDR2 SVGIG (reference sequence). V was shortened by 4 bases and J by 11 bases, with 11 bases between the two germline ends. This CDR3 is CAWMSEVELFF. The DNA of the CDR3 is TGTGCCTGGATGTCAGAAGTCGAGCTGTTTTTT.

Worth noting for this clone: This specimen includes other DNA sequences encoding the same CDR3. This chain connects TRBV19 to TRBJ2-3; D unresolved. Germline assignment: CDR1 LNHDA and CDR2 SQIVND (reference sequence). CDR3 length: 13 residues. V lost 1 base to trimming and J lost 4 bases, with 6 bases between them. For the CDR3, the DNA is TGTGCCAGTAGTATAGGTCTGGCAGATACGCAGTATTTT. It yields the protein CASSIGLADTQYF.

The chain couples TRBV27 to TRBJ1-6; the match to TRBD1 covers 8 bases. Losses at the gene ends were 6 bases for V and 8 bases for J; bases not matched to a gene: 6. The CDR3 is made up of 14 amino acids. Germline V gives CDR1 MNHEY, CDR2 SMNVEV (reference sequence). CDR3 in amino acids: CASSRDRLDSPLHF. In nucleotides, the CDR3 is TGTGCCAGCAGCCGGGACAGGCTTGATTCACCCCTCCACTTT.

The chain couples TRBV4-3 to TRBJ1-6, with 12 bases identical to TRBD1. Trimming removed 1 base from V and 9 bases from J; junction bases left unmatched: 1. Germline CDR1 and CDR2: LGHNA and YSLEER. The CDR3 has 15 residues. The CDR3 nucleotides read TGCGCCAGCAGCCAAGTGGGACAGGGGGCTTCACCCCTCCACTTT. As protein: CASSQVGQGASPLHF.

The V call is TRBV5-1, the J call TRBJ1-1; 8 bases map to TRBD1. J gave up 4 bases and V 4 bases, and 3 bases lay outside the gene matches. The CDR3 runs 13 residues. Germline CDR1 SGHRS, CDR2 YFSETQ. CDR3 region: CASSEQGGTEAFF. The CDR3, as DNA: TGCGCCAGCAGCGAACAGGGGGGCACTGAAGCTTTCTTT.

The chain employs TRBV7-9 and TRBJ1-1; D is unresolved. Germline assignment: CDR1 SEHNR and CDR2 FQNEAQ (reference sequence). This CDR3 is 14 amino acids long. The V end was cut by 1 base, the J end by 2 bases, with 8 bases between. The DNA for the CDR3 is TGTGCCAGCAGCTTAGGGAGTATCAACACTGAAGCTTTCTTT. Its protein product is CASSLGSINTEAFF. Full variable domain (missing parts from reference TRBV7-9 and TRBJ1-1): DTGVSQNPRHKITKRGQNVTFRCDPISEHNRLYWYRQTLGQGPEFLTYFQNEAQLEKSRLLSDRFSAERPKGSFSTLEIQRTEQGDSAMYLCASSLGSINTEAFFGQGTRLTVV.